The rows below give T cell receptor beta chains drawn from one sample of a study of cytomegalovirus exposure and HLA in healthy donors. The method was immunoSEQ multiplex PCR; TCRdb's version includes in-frame clones alone and lacks a portion of them. The table lists roughly 110,000 clones, over 65% of them singletons. The specimen was PBMCs. These receptors originate from a female donor in good health and CMV-seronegative. CDR3s include the opening cysteine and the closing phenylalanine or tryptophan. A clone size is listed for some rows: how often the clone was seen (once, few, many), or a class if it is expanded.

J,size,V,CDR3
TRBJ2-7,NA,TRBV5-4,CASSPSGGSSYEQYF
TRBJ2-2,NA,TRBV18,CASSPPSGSGELFF
TRBJ2-1,once,TRBV10-3,CAISEGARDNEQFF
TRBJ1-2,NA,TRBV19,CASSTSGLPYGYTF
TRBJ2-1,NA,TRBV7-9,CASSLENGPYNEQFF
TRBJ2-3,NA,TRBV13,CASSLVWEQPDTQYF
TRBJ1-1,NA,TRBV7-9,CASSLVEGANTEAFF
TRBJ2-4,NA,TRBV12-5,CASGFGGPKNIQYF
TRBJ1-4,few,TRBV30,CAWSRDRVEKLFF
TRBJ2-2,NA,TRBV19,CASKLQGSTGELFF
TRBJ2-3,NA,TRBV7-2,CASRLDRSGGADTQYF
TRBJ2-3,NA,TRBV5-5,CASSLRQGANTDTQYF
TRBJ2-7,NA,TRBV6-5,CASRRGTGIYEQYF
TRBJ1-2,NA,TRBV19,CASSIRTPLGYTF